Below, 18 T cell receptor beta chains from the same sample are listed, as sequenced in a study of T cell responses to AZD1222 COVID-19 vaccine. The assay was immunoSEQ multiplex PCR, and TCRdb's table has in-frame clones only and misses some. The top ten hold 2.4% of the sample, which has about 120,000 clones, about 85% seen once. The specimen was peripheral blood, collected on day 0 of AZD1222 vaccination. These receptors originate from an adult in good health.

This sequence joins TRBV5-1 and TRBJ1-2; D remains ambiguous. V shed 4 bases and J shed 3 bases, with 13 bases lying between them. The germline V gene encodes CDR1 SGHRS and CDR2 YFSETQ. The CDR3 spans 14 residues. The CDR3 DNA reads TGCGCCAGCAGCCGGCAGGAGGGTGACTATGGCTACACCTTC. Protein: CASSRQEGDYGYTF. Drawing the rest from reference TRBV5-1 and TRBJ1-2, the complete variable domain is KAGVTQTPRYLIKTRGQQVTLSCSPISGHRSVSWYQQTPGQGLQFLFEYFSETQRNKGNFPGRFSGRQFSNSRSEMNVSTLELGDSALYLCASSRQEGDYGYTFGSGTRLTVV.

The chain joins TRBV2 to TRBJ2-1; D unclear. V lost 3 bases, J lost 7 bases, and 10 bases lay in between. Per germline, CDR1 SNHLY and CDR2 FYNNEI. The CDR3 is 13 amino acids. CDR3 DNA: TGTGCCAGCAGTGAGCCCCCTCGAAATGAGCAGTTCTTC. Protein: CASSEPPRNEQFF.

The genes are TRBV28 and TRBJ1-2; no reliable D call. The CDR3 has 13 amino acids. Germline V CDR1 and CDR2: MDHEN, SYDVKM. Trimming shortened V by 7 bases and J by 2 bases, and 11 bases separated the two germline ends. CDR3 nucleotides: TGTGCCAGCACCAGAGCCCCAAACTATGGCTACACCTTC. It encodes CASTRAPNYGYTF.

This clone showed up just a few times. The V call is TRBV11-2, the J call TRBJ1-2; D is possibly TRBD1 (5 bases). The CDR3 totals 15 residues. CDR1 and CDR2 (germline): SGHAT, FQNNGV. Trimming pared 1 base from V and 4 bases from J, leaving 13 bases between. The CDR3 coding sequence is TGTGCCAGCAGCTTAGTGGCGGGGCCGGCCTATGGCTACACCTTC. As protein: CASSLVAGPAYGYTF.

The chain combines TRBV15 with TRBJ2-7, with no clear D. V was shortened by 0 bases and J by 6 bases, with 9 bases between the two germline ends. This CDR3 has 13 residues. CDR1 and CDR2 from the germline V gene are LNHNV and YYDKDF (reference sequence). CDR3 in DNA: TGTGCCACCAGCAGAGATAGATGGAGCGAGCAGTACTTC. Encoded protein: CATSRDRWSEQYF.

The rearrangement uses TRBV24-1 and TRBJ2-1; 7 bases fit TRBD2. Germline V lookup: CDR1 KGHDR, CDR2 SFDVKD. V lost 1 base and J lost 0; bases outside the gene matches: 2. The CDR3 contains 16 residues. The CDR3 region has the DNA TGTGCCACCAGTGATTTAGCGGGACCCTCCTACAATGAGCAGTTCTTC. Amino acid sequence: CATSDLAGPSYNEQFF.

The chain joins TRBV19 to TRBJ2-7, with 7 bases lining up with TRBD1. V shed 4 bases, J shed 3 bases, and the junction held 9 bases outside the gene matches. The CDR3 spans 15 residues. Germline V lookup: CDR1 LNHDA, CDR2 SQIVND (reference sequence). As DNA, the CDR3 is TGTGCCAGTAGTACGCATTACGGACAGGTCTACGAGCAGTACTTC. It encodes CASSTHYGQVYEQYF.

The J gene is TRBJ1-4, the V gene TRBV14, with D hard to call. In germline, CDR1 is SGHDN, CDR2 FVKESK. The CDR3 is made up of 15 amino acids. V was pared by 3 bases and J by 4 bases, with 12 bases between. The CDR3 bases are TGTGCCAGCAGCCACCGACCGCCGGGTAATGAAAAACTGTTTTTT. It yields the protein CASSHRPPGNEKLFF.

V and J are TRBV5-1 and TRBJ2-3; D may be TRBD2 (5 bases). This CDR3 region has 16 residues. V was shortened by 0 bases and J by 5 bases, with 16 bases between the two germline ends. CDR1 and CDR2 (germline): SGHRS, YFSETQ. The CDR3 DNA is TGCGCCAGCAGCTTGGGGGGTAGGACTGACTTAGATACGCAGTATTTT. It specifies CASSLGGRTDLDTQYF.

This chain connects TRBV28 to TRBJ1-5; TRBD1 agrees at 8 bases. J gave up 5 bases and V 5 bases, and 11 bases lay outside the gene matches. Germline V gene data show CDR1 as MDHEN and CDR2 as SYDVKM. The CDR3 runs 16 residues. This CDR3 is CASSMIAGGAYQPQHF. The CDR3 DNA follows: TGTGCCAGCAGTATGATAGCAGGGGGCGCATATCAGCCCCAGCATTTT.

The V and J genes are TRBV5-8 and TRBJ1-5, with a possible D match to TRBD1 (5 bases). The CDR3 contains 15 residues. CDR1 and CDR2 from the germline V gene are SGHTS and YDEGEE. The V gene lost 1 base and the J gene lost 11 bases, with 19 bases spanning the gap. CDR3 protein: CASSLRGPAAGTQHF. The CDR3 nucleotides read TGTGCCAGCAGCTTGCGGGGACCGGCCGCTGGGACCCAGCATTTT.

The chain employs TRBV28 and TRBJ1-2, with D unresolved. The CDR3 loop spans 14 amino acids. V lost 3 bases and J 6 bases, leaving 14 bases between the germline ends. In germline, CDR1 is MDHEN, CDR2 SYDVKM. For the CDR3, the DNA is TGTGCCAGCAGTTTCTCGACTGGCGGGAATGGCTACACCTTC. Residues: CASSFSTGGNGYTF.

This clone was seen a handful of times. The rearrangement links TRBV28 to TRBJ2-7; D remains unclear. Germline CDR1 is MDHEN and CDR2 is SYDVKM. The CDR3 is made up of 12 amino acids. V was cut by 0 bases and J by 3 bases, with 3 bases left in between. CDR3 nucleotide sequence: TGTGCCAGCAGTTTATGGGGCTACGAGCAGTACTTC. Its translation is CASSLWGYEQYF.

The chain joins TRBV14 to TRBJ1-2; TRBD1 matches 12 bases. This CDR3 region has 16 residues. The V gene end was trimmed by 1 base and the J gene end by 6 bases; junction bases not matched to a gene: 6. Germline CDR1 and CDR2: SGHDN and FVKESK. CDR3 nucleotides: TGTGCCAGCAGCCAAGTCCTGGGACAGGGGGCTAATGGCTACACCTTC. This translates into CASSQVLGQGANGYTF.

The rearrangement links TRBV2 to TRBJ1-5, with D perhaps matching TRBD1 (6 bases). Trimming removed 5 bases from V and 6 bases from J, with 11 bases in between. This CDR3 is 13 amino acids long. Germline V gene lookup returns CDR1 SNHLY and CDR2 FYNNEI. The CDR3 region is CASSPGVFQPQHF. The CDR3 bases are TGTGCCAGCAGTCCAGGGGTTTTTCAGCCCCAGCATTTT.

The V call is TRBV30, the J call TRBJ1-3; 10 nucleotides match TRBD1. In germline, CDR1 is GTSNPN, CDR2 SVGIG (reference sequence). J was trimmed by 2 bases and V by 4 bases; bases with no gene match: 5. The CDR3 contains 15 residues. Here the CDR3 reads CAWTDRGSTGNTIYF. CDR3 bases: TGTGCCTGGACGGACAGGGGGAGTACTGGAAACACCATATATTTT.

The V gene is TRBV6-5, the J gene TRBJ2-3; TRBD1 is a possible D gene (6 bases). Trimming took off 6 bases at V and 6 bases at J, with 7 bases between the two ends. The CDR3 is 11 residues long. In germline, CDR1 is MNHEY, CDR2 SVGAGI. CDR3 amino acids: CASRQGDTQYF. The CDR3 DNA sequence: TGTGCCAGCAGACAGGGCGATACGCAGTATTTT.

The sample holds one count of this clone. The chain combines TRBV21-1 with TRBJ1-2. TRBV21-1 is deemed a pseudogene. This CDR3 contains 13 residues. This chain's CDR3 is CASSKRGPYGYTF. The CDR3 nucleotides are TGTGCCAGCAGCAAACGGGGACCCTATGGCTACACCTTC.